This T cell receptor beta chain was recovered during a study of T cell repertoires in cytomegalovirus infection. About the research overall: Evidence of both CMV infection and a matching HLA type came from public TCR beta signatures. Regarding the study as a whole: Across the ex vivo response, the dominant clonotypes were HLA-C-restricted CMV-specific TCR beta clonotypes. Individuals carrying CMV plus the relevant HLA were identified by cumulative frequency of public TCR beta families.

This clonotype was seen only a few times. Its specificity is unknown. Unmatched junction bases numbered 5, after V lost 0 bases and J lost 1 base. The CDR3 has 19 residues. Germline loops: CDR1 LGHNA, CDR2 YSLEER. MiXCR, run by TCRdb on the reads, gives a single entry per CDR3 protein. The sample yields about 830,000 distinct CDR3 sequences, approximately 32% seen once. The chain employs TRBV4-3 and TRBJ2-2; 13 nucleotides match TRBD2. The sample consisted of cultured CD8+ T cells from PBMCs, taken from culture after CMV antigen stimulation. This clonotype was sampled from a human donor in good health (CMV status not recorded). Some clones in this sample may be carry-over from other donors' samples. CDR3 protein: CASSQETWTSGGNTGELFF. In nucleotides, the CDR3 is TGCGCCAGCAGCCAAGAGACCTGGACTAGCGGGGGGAACACCGGGGAGCTGTTTTTT.